This T cell receptor (beta chain) was found in a study of CD8 T cells in ankylosing spondylitis. Ten or more counts support this clonotype. This CDR3 has 21 amino acids. The germline V and J ends were trimmed by 0 bases and 0 bases, with 21 bases remaining between them. TCRdb re-derived calls from the 5' RACE reads in MiXCR, one entry per CDR3 protein. The sample has fewer than 250,000 distinct CDR3 sequences, under 30% seen once; the top ten hold about 6.2%. The sequence was obtained from a male donor with ankylosing spondylitis or in good health (not recorded which). Sequencing input: blood, either unsorted or a sorted T cell fraction (not recorded which). The rearrangement links TRBV12-3 or TRBV12-4 to TRBJ2-6, with unresolved D. CDR3 in DNA: TGTGCCAGCAGTTTAGCCATAGGAAGCGCGCGTCGCCCCTCTGGGGCCAACGTCCTGACTTTC. This codes for CASSLAIGSARRPSGANVLTF.